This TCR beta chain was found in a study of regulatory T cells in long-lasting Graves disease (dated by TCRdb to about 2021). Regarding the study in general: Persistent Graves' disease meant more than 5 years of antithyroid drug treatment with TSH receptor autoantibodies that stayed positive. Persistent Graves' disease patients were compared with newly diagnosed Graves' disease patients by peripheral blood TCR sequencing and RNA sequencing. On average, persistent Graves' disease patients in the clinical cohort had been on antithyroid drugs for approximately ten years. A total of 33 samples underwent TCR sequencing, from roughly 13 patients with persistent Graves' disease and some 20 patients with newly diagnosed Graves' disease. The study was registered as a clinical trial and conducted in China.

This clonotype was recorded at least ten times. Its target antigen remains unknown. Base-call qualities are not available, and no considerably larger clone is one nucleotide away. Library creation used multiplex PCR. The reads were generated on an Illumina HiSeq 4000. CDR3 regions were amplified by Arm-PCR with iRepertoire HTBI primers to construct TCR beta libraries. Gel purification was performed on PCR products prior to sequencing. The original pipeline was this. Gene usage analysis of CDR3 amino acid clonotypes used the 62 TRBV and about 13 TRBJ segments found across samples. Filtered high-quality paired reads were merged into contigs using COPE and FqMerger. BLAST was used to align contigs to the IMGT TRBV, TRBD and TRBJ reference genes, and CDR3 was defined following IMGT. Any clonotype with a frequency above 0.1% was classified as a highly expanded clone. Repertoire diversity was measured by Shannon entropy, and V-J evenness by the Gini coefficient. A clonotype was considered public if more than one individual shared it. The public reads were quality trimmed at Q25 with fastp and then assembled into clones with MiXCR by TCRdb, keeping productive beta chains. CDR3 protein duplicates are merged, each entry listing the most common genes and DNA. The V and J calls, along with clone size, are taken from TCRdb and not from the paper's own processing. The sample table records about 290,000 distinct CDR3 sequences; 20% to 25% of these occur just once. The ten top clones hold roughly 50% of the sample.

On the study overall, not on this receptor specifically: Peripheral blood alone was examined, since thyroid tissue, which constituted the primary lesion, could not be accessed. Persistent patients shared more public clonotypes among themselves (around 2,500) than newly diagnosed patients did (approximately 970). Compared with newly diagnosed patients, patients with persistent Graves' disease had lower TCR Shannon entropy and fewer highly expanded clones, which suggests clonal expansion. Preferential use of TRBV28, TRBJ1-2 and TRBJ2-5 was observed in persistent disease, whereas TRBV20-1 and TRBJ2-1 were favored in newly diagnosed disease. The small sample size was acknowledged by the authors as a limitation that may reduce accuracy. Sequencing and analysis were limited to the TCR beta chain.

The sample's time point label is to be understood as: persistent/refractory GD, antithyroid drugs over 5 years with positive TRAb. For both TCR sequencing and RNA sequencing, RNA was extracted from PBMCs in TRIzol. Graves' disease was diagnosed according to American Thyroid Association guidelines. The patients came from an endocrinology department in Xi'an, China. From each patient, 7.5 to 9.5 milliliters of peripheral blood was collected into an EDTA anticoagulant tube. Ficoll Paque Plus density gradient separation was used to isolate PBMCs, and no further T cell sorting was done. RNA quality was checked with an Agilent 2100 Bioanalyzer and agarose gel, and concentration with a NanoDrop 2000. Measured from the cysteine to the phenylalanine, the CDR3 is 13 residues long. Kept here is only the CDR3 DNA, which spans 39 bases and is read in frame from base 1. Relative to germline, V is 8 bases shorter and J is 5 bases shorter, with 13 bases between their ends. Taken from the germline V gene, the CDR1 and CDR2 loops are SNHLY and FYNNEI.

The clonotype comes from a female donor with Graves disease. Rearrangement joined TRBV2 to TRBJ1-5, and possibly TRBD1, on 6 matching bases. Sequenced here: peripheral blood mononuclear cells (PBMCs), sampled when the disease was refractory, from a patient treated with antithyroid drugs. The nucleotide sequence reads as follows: TGTGCCAGCGGGGGGCAGATTGATCAGCCCCAGCATTTT. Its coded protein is CASGGQIDQPQHF.